The clone carrying this T cell receptor beta chain was found a few times. The target antigen is unknown. The germline V and J ends were trimmed by 9 bases and 8 bases, with 23 bases remaining between them. Germline V lookup: CDR1 MGHDK, CDR2 SYGVNS. The CDR3 sequence is 15 residues long. The authors ran a second PCR of roughly 6 to 12 cycles using a sample-barcoded 5' primer and a J-beta primer mix. TCRdb passed the 5' RACE reads through MiXCR, listing each CDR3 protein once. The sample consists of hundreds of thousands of distinct CDR3 sequences, 40% to 50% of them appearing once. The source of the sample is a study of blood T cells in healthy people across ages. For the study at large: Roughly one uniquely barcoded beta molecule per two T cells was captured.

The authors drew around 9.4 milliliters of peripheral blood from each donor. Study findings and constraints: It was the long-lived donors that had more naive CD4+ cells and higher diversity than aged donors. Observed TCR beta diversity per million T cells went down as age went up. This fall followed a roughly linear course with age.

The chain has TRBV25-1 and TRBJ2-1; the D call may be TRBD1 or TRBD2 (5 bases each). The sample was blood. The source of this sequence is a man older than 75 in good health. In DNA form, the CDR3 reads TGTGCCAGTTCTCTGCGGGCCAAGAGGGGCGATGAGCAGTTCTTC. Translating gives CASSLRAKRGDEQFF.